This passage covers 7 T cell receptor beta chains from one sample sequenced in a study of cytomegalovirus exposure and HLA in healthy donors. Primers included in the PCR were 60 Vbeta and 13 Jbeta primers. Libraries were prepared by immunoSEQ multiplex PCR; TCRdb keeps only in-frame clonotypes and omits some of them. This sample carries roughly 190,000 clones, around 80% of them seen once, and the ten largest clones take about 1%. Input material: PBMCs. The receptor set was obtained from a woman aged 40-49 years in good health and CMV-seronegative.

The chain joins TRBV30 to TRBJ2-7; maybe TRBD1 (6 bases). V gave up 4 bases and J gave up 2 bases, with 9 bases separating them. From germline, CDR1 is GTSNPN and CDR2 SVGIG (reference sequence). The CDR3 has 12 amino acids. The CDR3 loop reads CAWTGDTYEQYF. The CDR3 region has the DNA TGTGCCTGGACAGGGGATACCTACGAGCAGTACTTC.

The rearrangement links TRBV5-4 to TRBJ1-1, with D uncertain. Deletions cut 3 bases from V and 7 bases from J, with 25 bases between. CDR3 size: 17 residues. Germline lookup yields CDR1 SGHNT and CDR2 YYREEE (reference sequence). CDR3 nucleotide sequence: TGTGCCAGCAGCTGGGGAGCCCCGCCGACGGGCAAATTTGAAGCTTTCTTT. Translating gives CASSWGAPPTGKFEAFF.

The rearrangement uses TRBV30 and TRBJ2-6; D might be TRBD2 (5 bases). V lost 3 bases, J lost 0 bases, and 9 bases lay in between. Germline V gives CDR1 GTSNPN, CDR2 SVGIG (reference sequence). CDR3 size: 15 residues. DNA of the CDR3: TGTGCCTGGAGCCCGGGGAACTCTGGGGCCAACGTCCTGACTTTC. This sequence encodes CAWSPGNSGANVLTF. Full variable domain (rest looked up from reference TRBV30 and TRBJ2-6): SQTIHQWPATLVQPVGSPLSLECTVEGTSNPNLYWYRQAAGRGLQLLFYSVGIGQISSEVPQNLSASRPQDRQFILSSKKLLLSDSGFYLCAWSPGNSGANVLTFGAGSRLTVL.

The chain joins TRBV7-8 to TRBJ1-3, with 7 nucleotides matching TRBD1. The CDR3 runs 15 residues. Germline V gene lookup returns CDR1 SGHVS and CDR2 FQNEAQ. J was trimmed by 1 base and V by 2 bases; bases with no gene match: 2. The CDR3 region has the DNA TGTGCCAGCAGCTTAAGGGGGCGTTCTGGAAACACCATATATTTT. This encodes CASSLRGRSGNTIYF.

V usage is TRBV27 and J usage is TRBJ2-1; D is undetermined. V shed 8 bases and J shed 7 bases, with 12 bases lying between them. The CDR3 is made up of 12 amino acids. Looked up from germline, CDR1 is MNHEY and CDR2 is SMNVEV (reference sequence). CDR3 nucleotides: TGTGCCAGCGCAAATCTCGGGAATGAGCAGTTCTTC. It is translated as CASANLGNEQFF.

The V call is TRBV30, the J call TRBJ1-5; 8 bases match TRBD1. V dropped 3 bases and J dropped 7; count of bases not matched to a gene: 5. CDR1 is GTSNPN and CDR2 is SVGIG in the germline V gene (reference sequence). The CDR3 sequence is 13 residues long. The CDR3 region is CAWSQGARQPQHF. The CDR3, as DNA: TGTGCCTGGAGCCAGGGGGCACGACAGCCCCAGCATTTT.

The J gene is TRBJ2-1, the V gene TRBV19, with TRBD2 matching 10 bases. Germline assignment: CDR1 LNHDA and CDR2 SQIVND (reference sequence). V shed 6 bases, J shed 6 bases, and the junction held 5 bases outside the gene matches. CDR3 length: 14 amino acids. CDR3 in amino acids: CASRSLAGLNEQFF. The CDR3 region has the DNA TGTGCCAGTAGATCACTAGCGGGGCTCAATGAGCAGTTCTTC.